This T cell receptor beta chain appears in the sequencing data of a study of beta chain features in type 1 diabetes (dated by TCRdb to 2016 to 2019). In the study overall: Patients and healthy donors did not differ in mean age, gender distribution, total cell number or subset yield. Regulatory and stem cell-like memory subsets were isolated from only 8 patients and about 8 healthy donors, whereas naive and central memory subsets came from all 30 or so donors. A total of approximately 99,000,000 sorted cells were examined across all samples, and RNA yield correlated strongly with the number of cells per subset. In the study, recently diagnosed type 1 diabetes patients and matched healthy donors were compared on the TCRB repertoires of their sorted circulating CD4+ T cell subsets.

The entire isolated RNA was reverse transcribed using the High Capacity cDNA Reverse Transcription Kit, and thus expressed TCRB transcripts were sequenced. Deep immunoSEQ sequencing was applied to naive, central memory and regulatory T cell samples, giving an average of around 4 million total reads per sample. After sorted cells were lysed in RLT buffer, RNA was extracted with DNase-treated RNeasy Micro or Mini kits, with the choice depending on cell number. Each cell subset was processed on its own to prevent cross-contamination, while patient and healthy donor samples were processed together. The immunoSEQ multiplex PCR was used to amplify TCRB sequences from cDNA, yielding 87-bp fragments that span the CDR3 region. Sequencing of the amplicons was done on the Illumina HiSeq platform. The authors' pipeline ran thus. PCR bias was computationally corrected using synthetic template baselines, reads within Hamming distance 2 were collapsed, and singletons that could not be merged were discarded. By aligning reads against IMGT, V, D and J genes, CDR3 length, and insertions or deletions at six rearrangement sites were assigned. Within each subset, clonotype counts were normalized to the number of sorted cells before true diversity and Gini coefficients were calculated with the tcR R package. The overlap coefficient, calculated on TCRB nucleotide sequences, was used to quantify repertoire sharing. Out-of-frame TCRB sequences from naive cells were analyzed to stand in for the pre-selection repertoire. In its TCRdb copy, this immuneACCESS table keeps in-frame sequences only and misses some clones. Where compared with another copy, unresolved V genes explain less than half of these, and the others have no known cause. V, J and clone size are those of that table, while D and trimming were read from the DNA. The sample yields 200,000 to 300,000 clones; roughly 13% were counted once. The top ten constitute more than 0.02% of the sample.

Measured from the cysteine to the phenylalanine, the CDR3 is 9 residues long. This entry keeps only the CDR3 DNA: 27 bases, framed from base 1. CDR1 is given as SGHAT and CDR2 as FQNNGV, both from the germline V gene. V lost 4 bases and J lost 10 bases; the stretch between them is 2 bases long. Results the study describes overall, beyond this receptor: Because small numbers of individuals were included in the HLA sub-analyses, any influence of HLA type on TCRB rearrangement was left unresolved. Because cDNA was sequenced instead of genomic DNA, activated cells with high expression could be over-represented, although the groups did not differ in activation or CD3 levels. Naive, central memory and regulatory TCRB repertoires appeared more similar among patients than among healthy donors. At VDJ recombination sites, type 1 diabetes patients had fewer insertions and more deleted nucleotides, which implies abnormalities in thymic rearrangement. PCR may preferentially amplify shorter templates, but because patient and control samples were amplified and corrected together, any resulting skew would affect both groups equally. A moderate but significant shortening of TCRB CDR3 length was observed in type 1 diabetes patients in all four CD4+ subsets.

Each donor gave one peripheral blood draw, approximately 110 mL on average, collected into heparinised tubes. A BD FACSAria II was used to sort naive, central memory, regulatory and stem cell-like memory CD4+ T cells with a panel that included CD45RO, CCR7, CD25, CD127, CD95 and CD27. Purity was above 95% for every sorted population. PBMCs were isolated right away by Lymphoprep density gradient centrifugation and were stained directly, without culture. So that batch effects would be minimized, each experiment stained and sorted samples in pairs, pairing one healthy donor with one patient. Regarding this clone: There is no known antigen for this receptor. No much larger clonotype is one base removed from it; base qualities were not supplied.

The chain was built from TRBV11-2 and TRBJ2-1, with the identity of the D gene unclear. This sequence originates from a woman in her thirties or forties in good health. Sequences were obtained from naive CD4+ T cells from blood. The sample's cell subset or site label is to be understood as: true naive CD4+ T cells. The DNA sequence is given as TGTGCCAGCAGCTCAGAGCAGTTCTTC. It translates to CASSSEQFF.